This T cell receptor (beta chain) was captured by sequencing in a study of regulatory T cells in long-lasting Graves disease. Time point given: newly diagnosed GD, antithyroid drugs for less than 3 months. Researchers made the TCR library from RNA that was extracted from PBMCs. The diagnosis of Graves' disease used American Thyroid Association guidelines. With 2 bases clipped from V and 2 bases from J, the junction kept 5 bases outside the gene matches. The CDR3 contains 17 residues. Looked up from germline, CDR1 is SGHAT and CDR2 is FQNNGV. This clonotype was seen just once. Sequencing libraries for TCR beta were prepared with iRepertoire HTBI primers and Arm-PCR of CDR3 regions. A single record per CDR3 protein comes from TCRdb applying MiXCR to the multiplex PCR reads. The data contain hundreds of thousands of distinct CDR3 sequences, approximately 16% of them singletons. In addition, the sample was reused for a study of T cells in Graves' hyperthyroidism and ophthalmopathy. That publication notes: No progression to ophthalmopathy during 18 months of follow-up defined stable disease. In the blood, most expanded thyroid clonotypes above 0.001 appeared as well.

Sequenced here: peripheral blood mononuclear cells (PBMCs), sampled at new diagnosis, from a patient treated with antithyroid drugs. V gene TRBV11-2 combines with J gene TRBJ1-4; 10 bases align to TRBD1. The TCR comes from a man between 40 and 49 years old with Graves disease. CDR3 coding DNA: TGTGCCAGCAGCTTAAGGGGACAGGGGTTGACTAATGAAAAACTGTTTTTT. Its protein product is CASSLRGQGLTNEKLFF.